The clone carrying this TCR beta chain was recorded at least ten times. The antigen is undetermined. This record comes from a study of T cells in Graves' hyperthyroidism and ophthalmopathy. Study outcomes and limitations: The blood repertoire included most of the expanded thyroid clonotypes above 0.001. Model output signaled ophthalmopathy a median roughly 6.1 months ahead of onset. From stable hyperthyroidism, ophthalmopathy was set apart by a 13 V-J model.

What was amplified from RNA transcripts were TCR beta CDR3 regions. Primed by the HTBI set, a first-round RT-PCR was run on the TCR CDR3. Via MiXCR, TCRdb re-called the multiplex PCR reads, giving one row per CDR3 protein. The repertoire includes almost 350,000 distinct CDR3 sequences, 18% of them detected once, and roughly a sixth sits in the top ten. The cohort's ophthalmopathy patients, a group with duration under 3 months, had a Clinical Activity Score of at least 3 and a NOSPECS grade of at least 4. There are 14 residues in the CDR3. The V gene lost 6 bases and the J gene lost 1 base, with 12 bases spanning the gap. The germline gives CDR1 KGHSH, CDR2 LQKENI.

The chain joins TRBV18 to TRBJ1-1; D possibly corresponds to TRBD1 (5 bases). Specimen: blood. This TCR was recovered from a woman in her thirties or forties with Graves' ophthalmopathy. The CDR3 here is CASSPGRPNTEAFF. The CDR3, as DNA: TGTGCCAGCTCCCCGGGGCGGCCGAACACTGAAGCTTTCTTT. The whole variable domain, filled in from reference TRBV18 and TRBJ1-1, reads NAGVMQNPRHLVRRRGQEARLRCSPMKGHSHVYWYRQLPEEGLKFMVYLQKENIIDESGMPKERFSAEFPKEGPSILRIQQVVRGDSAAYFCASSPGRPNTEAFFGQGTRLTVV.